A selection of T cell receptor beta chains follows, all from one sample in a study of OX40 agonist ivuxolimab in advanced cancers. The table came from immunoSEQ multiplex PCR; TCRdb's copy has only in-frame clones and leaves some out. Of about 76,000 clones listed, approximately 86% are singletons. The input for sequencing was CD4+ or CD8+ T cells sorted from blood, taken in a trial of the OX40 agonist ivuxolimab. These receptors came from an adult with an advanced solid tumor such as melanoma, head and neck, liver or kidney cancer. CDR3s include the opening cysteine and the closing phenylalanine or tryptophan. D genes are given only for firm matches. Not all rows give a size; the values are once, few, many and, for expanded clones, a class.

D	size	V	J	CDR3	DNA
TRBD1	NA	TRBV19	TRBJ2-7	CASRLRDRGQYEQYF	TGTGCCAGTAGATTGAGGGACAGGGGGCAGTACGAGCAGTACTTC
TRBD1	NA	TRBV18	TRBJ2-1	CASPPGQVYNEQFF	TGTGCCAGCCCACCGGGACAGGTTTACAATGAGCAGTTCTTC
TRBD1	NA	TRBV28	TRBJ1-5	CASSFSGQGAGQPQHF	TGTGCCAGCAGTTTCTCGGGACAGGGGGCAGGACAGCCCCAGCATTTT
NA	NA	TRBV4-2	TRBJ2-2	CASSQERGWEGGTGELFF	TGTGCCAGCAGCCAAGAAAGGGGGTGGGAAGGTGGGACCGGGGAGCTGTTTTTT
NA	NA	TRBV4-3	TRBJ1-6	CASSLGGSANSPLHF	TGCGCCAGCAGCCTTGGGGGTAGTGCGAATTCACCCCTCCACTTT
NA	NA	TRBV19	TRBJ1-1	CASSIPAGGHTEAFF	TGTGCCAGTAGTATCCCCGCGGGGGGGCACACTGAAGCTTTCTTT
NA	NA	TRBV10-3	TRBJ2-3	CAISARPGDTQYF	TGTGCCATCAGTGCTAGACCTGGAGATACGCAGTATTTT
NA	NA	TRBV10-3	TRBJ1-1	CAISESEGEKAFF	TGTGCCATCAGTGAGTCCGAGGGGGAGAAAGCTTTCTTT
TRBD1	NA	TRBV27	TRBJ1-2	CASGSRTGVNYGYTF	TGTGCCAGCGGATCGCGGACAGGAGTTAACTATGGCTACACCTTC
NA	once	TRBV2	TRBJ2-5	CALRGDQETQYF	TGTGCCCTAAGGGGCGACCAAGAGACCCAGTACTTC
TRBD2	once	TRBV7-2	TRBJ2-3	CASSLGLAGTDTQYF	TGTGCCAGCAGCTTAGGACTAGCGGGAACAGATACGCAGTATTTT
NA	NA	TRBV5-1	TRBJ1-2	CASSYTLQGYGYTF	TGCGCCAGCAGTTATACACTCCAGGGGTATGGCTACACCTTC
NA	few	TRBV30	TRBJ1-1	CAWSVYRRNTEAFF	TGTGCCTGGAGTGTATACCGTCGGAACACTGAAGCTTTCTTT
NA	NA	TRBV7-2	TRBJ1-2	CASSLGQDYGYTF	TGTGCCAGCAGCTTGGGGCAAGACTATGGCTACACCTTC
TRBD1	NA	TRBV27	TRBJ2-2	CASRGTGETGELFF	TGTGCCAGCAGAGGGACAGGGGAAACCGGGGAGCTGTTTTTT
NA	NA	TRBV27	TRBJ2-3	CASSLGGVQGYGEASTDTQYF	TGTGCCAGCAGTTTAGGGGGGGTACAGGGTTATGGGGAGGCATCCACAGATACGCAGTATTTT
NA	NA	TRBV19	TRBJ2-3	CASRRASPTDTQYF	TGTGCCAGTAGGCGGGCCTCCCCCACAGATACGCAGTATTTT
NA	NA	TRBV6-1	TRBJ1-1	CASSEHVNTEAFF	TGTGCCAGCAGTGAACACGTGAACACTGAAGCTTTCTTT
TRBD1	NA	TRBV11-2	TRBJ2-2	CASSSPGTGGRTGELFF	TGTGCCAGCAGCTCCCCCGGGACAGGGGGCCGCACCGGGGAGCTGTTTTTT
NA	NA	TRBV5-6	TRBJ1-1	CASSPDGHRQAFF	TGTGCCAGCAGCCCCGACGGGCATCGTCAAGCTTTCTTT
TRBD1	few	TRBV5-4	TRBJ2-3	CASSSRQGSDTQYF	TGTGCCAGCAGCTCACGACAGGGTTCAGATACGCAGTATTTT
TRBD1	NA	TRBV2	TRBJ1-2	CASSPTGDGGYTF	TGTGCCAGCAGTCCGACAGGGGATGGAGGCTACACCTTC
TRBD1	once	TRBV7-2	TRBJ2-5	CASSSGQTETQYF	TGTGCCAGCAGCTCGGGACAGACAGAGACCCAGTACTTC
NA	NA	TRBV10-3	TRBJ1-1	CAISENGNTEAFF	TGTGCCATCAGTGAAAACGGAAACACTGAAGCTTTCTTT
NA	NA	TRBV7-2	TRBJ1-5	CASSTYSNQPQHF	TGTGCCAGCAGCACTTATAGCAATCAGCCCCAGCATTTT
TRBD1	NA	TRBV28	TRBJ2-5	CASSGGGTGKETQYF	TGTGCCAGCAGTGGGGGGGGGACAGGGAAAGAGACCCAGTACTTC
NA	NA	TRBV11-2	TRBJ1-6	CASSFRGASYNSPLHF	TGTGCCAGCAGCTTCCGAGGAGCGTCCTATAATTCACCCCTCCACTTT
NA	NA	TRBV29-1	TRBJ1-4	CSVVVQGALNEKLFF	TGCAGCGTCGTCGTACAGGGCGCGCTCAATGAAAAACTGTTTTTT
TRBD2	NA	TRBV4-3	TRBJ2-1	CASSQDLWTSGLYNEQFF	TGCGCCAGCAGCCAAGACCTATGGACTAGCGGATTATACAATGAGCAGTTCTTC
NA	once	TRBV5-1	TRBJ2-3	CASSLYRTDTQYF	TGCGCCAGCAGCTTGTACCGCACAGATACGCAGTATTTT
TRBD1	NA	TRBV19	TRBJ1-5	CASSIDREYSNQPQHF	TGTGCCAGTAGTATTGACAGGGAATATAGCAATCAGCCCCAGCATTTT
NA	NA	TRBV27	TRBJ1-2	CASSFLHSYGYTF	TGTGCCAGCAGTTTTCTCCATTCCTATGGCTACACCTTC
NA	NA	TRBV11-2	TRBJ2-1	CASSLVEGNEQFF	TGTGCCAGCAGCTTAGTGGAGGGCAATGAGCAGTTCTTC
NA	NA	TRBV30	TRBJ1-1	CARDIERGGTEAFF	TGTGCCCGAGATATCGAGAGGGGGGGAACTGAAGCTTTCTTT
NA	NA	TRBV30	TRBJ1-2	CAWSVPVQTLNYGYTF	TGTGCCTGGAGTGTTCCCGTCCAGACCCTTAACTATGGCTACACCTTC
TRBD2	NA	TRBV7-2	TRBJ2-7	CASSFAGGLSGVEQYF	TGTGCCAGCAGCTTCGCGGGGGGCCTATCTGGGGTCGAGCAGTACTTC
TRBD2	NA	TRBV6-5	TRBJ2-1	CAISLTSGASNEQFF	TGTGCCATCAGCTTGACTAGCGGGGCGAGTAATGAGCAGTTCTTC
TRBD1	NA	TRBV7-2	TRBJ1-6	CASSSRDRYSPLHF	TGTGCCAGCAGCTCTCGGGACAGATATTCACCCCTCCACTTT
NA	NA	TRBV2	TRBJ1-4	CASKGGTNEKLFF	TGTGCCAGCAAGGGGGGCACTAATGAAAAACTGTTTTTT
NA	NA	TRBV7-6	TRBJ2-2	CASRSFTGTDTGELFF	TGTGCCAGCAGATCCTTCACAGGGACCGACACCGGGGAGCTGTTTTTT
NA	NA	TRBV12-5	TRBJ1-5	CASGLVSSDQPQHF	TGTGCTAGTGGTTTGGTATCATCAGATCAGCCCCAGCATTTT
NA	once	TRBV5-1	TRBJ1-6	CASSFDSNSYNSPLHF	TGCGCCAGCAGCTTCGACAGCAACTCCTATAATTCACCCCTCCACTTT
NA	NA	TRBV5-4	TRBJ2-3	CASSRPAPDTQYF	TGTGCCAGCAGCAGACCGGCCCCAGATACGCAGTATTTT
NA	NA	TRBV11-2	TRBJ2-6	CASSPGANVLTF	TGTGCCAGCAGCCCCGGGGCCAACGTCCTGACTTTC
NA	NA	TRBV5-6	TRBJ1-4	CASSEDTNEKLFF	TGTGCCAGCAGCGAGGACACTAATGAAAAACTGTTTTTT
TRBD1	NA	TRBV30	TRBJ1-4	CAWRRGQANEKLFF	TGTGCCTGGAGAAGGGGGCAGGCTAATGAAAAACTGTTTTTT
NA	NA	TRBV18	TRBJ2-1	CASSPRNEQFF	TGTGCCAGCTCACCAAGAAATGAGCAGTTCTTC
NA	NA	TRBV30	TRBJ1-3	CAWSAGPFLSGNTIYF	TGTGCCTGGAGTGCAGGGCCCTTTCTCTCTGGAAACACCATATATTTT
NA	NA	TRBV7-9	TRBJ1-4	CASSLSTAREWEKLFF	TGTGCCAGCAGCCTATCTACAGCCAGGGAATGGGAAAAACTGTTTTTT
NA	once	TRBV9	TRBJ2-3	CASSVGTDTQYF	TGTGCCAGCAGCGTAGGGACAGATACGCAGTATTTT
NA	NA	TRBV28	TRBJ1-1	CASSFQGLNTEAFF	TGTGCCAGCAGTTTCCAGGGCCTGAACACTGAAGCTTTCTTT
NA	NA	TRBV7-2	TRBJ2-2	CASSGNRATGELFF	TGTGCCAGCAGCGGAAACAGGGCCACCGGGGAGCTGTTTTTT